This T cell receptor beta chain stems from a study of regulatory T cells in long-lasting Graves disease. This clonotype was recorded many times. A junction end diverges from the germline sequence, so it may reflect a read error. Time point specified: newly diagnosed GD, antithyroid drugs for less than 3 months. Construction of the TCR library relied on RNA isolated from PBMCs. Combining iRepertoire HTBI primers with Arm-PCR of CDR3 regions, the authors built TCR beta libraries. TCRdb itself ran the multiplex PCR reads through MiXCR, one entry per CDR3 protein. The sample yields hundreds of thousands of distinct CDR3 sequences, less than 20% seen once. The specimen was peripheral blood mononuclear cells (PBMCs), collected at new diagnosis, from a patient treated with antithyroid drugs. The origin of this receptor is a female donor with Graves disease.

The CDR3 nucleotides are TGTGCCAGCAGTTTGGGGGCAGGGGGTGCCTATGGCTACACCTTC. It is translated as CASSLGAGGAYGYTF. The chain employs TRBV5-5 and TRBJ1-2; 7 positions agree with TRBD1. The CDR3 runs 15 residues. Germline V lookup: CDR1 SGHKS, CDR2 YYEKEE (reference sequence).